This T cell receptor beta chain was sequenced in a study of monozygotic twins with inflammatory bowel disease. For each CDR3 protein, TCRdb gives one entry from its re-call of the 5' RACE reads, without DNA. The clone table shows 150,000 to 200,000 distinct CDR3 sequences, with the ten largest holding under 3.5%. Germline-derived CDR1 and CDR2 are SGHRS and YFSETQ. The CDR3 has 15 amino acids. Comments on this clonotype: Its antigen is not identified.

Findings and limits, study-wide: The sharing of clonotypes with others was lower in IBD patients than in healthy twins, especially with disease activity. Among the T cells, different subtypes could not be distinguished. The co-twins with IBD showed lower TCRbeta diversity (inverse Simpson) than their healthy siblings.

Whole blood that had not undergone T cell sorting provided the isolated total RNA. The chain recombines TRBV5-1 with TRBJ2-1. The sequence was obtained from a human donor with ulcerative colitis or Crohn's disease, or a healthy co-twin of an affected twin (not recorded which). Sequencing was done on a sample of blood. The CDR3 here is CASSFGGSSYNEQFF. Combining the CDR3 with reference TRBV5-1 and TRBJ2-1 gives the whole variable domain KAGVTQTPRYLIKTRGQQVTLSCSPISGHRSVSWYQQTPGQGLQFLFEYFSETQRNKGNFPGRFSGRQFSNSRSEMNVSTLELGDSALYLCASSFGGSSYNEQFFGPGTRLTVL.